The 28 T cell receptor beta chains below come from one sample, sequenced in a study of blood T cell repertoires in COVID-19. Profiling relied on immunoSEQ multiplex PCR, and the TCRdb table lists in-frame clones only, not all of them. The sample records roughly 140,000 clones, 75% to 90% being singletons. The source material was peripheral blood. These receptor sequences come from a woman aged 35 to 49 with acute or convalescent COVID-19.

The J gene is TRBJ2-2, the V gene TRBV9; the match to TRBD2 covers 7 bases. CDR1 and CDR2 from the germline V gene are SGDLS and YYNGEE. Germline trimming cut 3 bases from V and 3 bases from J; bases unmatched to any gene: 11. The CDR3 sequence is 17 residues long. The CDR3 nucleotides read TGTGCCAGCAGCGAGAAAGGGGACTATGGTGACACCGGGGAGCTGTTTTTT. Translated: CASSEKGDYGDTGELFF.

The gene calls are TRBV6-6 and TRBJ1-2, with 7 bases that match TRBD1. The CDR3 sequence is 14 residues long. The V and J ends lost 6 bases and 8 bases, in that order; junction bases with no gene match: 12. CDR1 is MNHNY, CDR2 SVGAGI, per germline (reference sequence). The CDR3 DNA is TGTGCCAGCAGCTCGACAGGGATTTTCAACGGCTACACCTTC. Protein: CASSSTGIFNGYTF.

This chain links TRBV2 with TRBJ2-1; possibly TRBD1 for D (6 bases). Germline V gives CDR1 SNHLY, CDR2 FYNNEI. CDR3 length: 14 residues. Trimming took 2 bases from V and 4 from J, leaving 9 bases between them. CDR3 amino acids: CASSESGTYNEQFF. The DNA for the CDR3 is TGTGCCAGCAGTGAATCCGGGACATACAATGAGCAGTTCTTC.

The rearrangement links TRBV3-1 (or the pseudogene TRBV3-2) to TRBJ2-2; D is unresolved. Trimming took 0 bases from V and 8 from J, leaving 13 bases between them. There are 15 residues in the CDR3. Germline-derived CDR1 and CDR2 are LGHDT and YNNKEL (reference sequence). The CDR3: CASSQDLISAGELFF. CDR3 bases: TGTGCCAGCAGCCAAGATTTGATTTCAGCGGGGGAGCTGTTTTTT.

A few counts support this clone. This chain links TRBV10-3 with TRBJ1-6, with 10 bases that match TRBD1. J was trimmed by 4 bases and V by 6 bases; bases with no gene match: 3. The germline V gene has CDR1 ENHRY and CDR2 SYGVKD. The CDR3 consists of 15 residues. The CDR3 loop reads CAISSGQGYNSPLHF. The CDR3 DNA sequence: TGTGCCATCAGCTCGGGACAGGGGTATAATTCACCCCTCCACTTT.

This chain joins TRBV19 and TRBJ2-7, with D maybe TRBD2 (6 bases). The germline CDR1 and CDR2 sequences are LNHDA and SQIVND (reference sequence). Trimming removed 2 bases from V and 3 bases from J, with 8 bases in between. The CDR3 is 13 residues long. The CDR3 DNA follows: TGTGCCAGTAGTATACAGACTAGCTACGAGCAGTACTTC. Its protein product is CASSIQTSYEQYF.

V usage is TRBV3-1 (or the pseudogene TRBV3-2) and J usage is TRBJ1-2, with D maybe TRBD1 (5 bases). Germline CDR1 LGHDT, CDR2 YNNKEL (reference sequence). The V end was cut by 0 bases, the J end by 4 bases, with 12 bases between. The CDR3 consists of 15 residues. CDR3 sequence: CASSQDGREGYGYTF. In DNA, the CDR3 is TGTGCCAGCAGCCAAGATGGCAGGGAGGGCTATGGCTACACCTTC.

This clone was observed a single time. CDR3 loop: CARIRFRYRGNSSYNEQFF. DNA of the CDR3: TGTGCCAGAATACGTTTTAGGTACCGGGGGAATAGCTCCTACAATGAGCAGTTCTTC. V is TRBV5-3 and J is TRBJ2-1; D is possibly TRBD2 (6 bases). TRBV5-3 belongs to the ORF category, with a function that is uncertain. V lost 6 bases to trimming and J lost 0 bases, with 25 bases between them. The CDR3 runs to 19 residues.

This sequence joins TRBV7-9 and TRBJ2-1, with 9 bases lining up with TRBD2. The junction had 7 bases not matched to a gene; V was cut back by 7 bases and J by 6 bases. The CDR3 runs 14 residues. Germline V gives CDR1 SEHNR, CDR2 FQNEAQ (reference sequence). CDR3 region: CASKTSGLVNEQFF. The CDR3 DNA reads TGTGCCAGCAAAACTAGCGGGCTTGTCAATGAGCAGTTCTTC.

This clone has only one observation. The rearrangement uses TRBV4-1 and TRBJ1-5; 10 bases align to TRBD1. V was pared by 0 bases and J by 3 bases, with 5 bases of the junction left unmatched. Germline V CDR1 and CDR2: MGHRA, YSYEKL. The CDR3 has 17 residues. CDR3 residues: CASSQDRDRGNNQPQHF. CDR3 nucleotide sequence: TGCGCCAGCAGCCAAGACCGGGACAGGGGTAACAATCAGCCCCAGCATTTT.

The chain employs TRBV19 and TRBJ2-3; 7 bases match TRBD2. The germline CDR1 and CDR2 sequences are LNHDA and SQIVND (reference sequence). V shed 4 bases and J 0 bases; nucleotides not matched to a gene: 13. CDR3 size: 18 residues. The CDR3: CASSTSSGALPSTDTQYF. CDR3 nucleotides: TGTGCCAGTAGTACATCTAGCGGAGCTTTACCTAGCACAGATACGCAGTATTTT.

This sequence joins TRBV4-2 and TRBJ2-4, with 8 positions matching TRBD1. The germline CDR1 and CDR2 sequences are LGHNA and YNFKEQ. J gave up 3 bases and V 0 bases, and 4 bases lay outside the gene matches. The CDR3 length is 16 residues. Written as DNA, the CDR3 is TGTGCCAGCAGCCAAGATAACACAGGGGGCAAAAACATTCAGTACTTC. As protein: CASSQDNTGGKNIQYF.

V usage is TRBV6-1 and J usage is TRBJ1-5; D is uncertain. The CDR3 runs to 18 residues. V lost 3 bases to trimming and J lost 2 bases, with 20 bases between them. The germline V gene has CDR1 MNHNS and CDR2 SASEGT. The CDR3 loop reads CASSDRLSWLDGNQPQHF. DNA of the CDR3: TGTGCCAGCAGTGACAGGCTTTCTTGGTTAGATGGCAATCAGCCCCAGCATTTT.

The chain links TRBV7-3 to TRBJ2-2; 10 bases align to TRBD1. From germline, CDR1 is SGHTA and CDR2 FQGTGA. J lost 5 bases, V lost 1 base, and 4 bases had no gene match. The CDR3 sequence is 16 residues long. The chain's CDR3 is CASSLRTGGNTGELFF. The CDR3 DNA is TGTGCCAGCAGCTTAAGGACAGGGGGTAATACCGGGGAGCTGTTTTTT.

This CDR3 reads CASSSRDGGFYEQYF. The CDR3 coding sequence is TGTGCCAGCAGCTCTCGAGACGGCGGCTTCTACGAGCAGTACTTC. The genes are TRBV7-2 and TRBJ2-7, with no clear D. V lost 4 bases and J 3 bases, leaving 16 bases between the germline ends. The CDR3 covers 15 residues. The germline V gene encodes CDR1 SGHTA and CDR2 FQGNSA.

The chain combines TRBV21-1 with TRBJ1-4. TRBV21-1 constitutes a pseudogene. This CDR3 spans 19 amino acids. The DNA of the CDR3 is TGTGCCAGCAGCCTCAATGGGGGGGTAATTCCCACAACTAATGAAAAACTGTTTTTT. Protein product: CASSLNGGVIPTTNEKLFF.

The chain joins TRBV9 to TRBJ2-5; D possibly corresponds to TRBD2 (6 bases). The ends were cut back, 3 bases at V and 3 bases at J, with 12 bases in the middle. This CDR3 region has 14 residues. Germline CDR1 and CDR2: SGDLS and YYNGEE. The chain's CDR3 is CASSERGEKETQYF. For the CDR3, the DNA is TGTGCCAGCAGCGAACGCGGGGAAAAAGAGACCCAGTACTTC.

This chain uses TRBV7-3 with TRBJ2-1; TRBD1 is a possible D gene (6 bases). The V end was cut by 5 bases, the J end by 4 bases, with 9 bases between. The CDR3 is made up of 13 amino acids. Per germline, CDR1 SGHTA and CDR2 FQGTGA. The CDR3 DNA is TGTGCCAGCAGCCCCAGGGGATACAATGAGCAGTTCTTC. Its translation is CASSPRGYNEQFF.

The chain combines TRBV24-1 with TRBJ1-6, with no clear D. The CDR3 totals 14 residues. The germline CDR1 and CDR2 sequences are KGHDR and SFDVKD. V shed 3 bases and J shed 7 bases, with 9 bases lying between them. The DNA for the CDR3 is TGTGCCACCAGTGATGGCAGTCCAAATTCACCCCTCCACTTT. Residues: CATSDGSPNSPLHF.

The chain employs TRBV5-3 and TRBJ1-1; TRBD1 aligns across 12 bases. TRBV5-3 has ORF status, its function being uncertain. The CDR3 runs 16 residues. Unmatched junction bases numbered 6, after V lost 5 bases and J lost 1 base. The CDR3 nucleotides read TGTGCCAGAAGATCCGGGACAGGGGGCCCGAACACTGAAGCTTTCTTT. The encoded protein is CARRSGTGGPNTEAFF.

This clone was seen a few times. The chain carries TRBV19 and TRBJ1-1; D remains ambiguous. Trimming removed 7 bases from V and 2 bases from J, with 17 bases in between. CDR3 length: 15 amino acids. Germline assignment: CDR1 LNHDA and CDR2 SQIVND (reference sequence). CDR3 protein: CASIPSGIRNTEAFF. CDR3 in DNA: TGTGCCAGTATCCCCTCCGGGATTAGAAACACTGAAGCTTTCTTT.

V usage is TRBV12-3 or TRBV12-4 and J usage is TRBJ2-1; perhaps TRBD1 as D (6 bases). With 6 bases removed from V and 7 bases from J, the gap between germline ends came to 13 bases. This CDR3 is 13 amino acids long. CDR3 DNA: TGTGCCAGCAGCCAGGGGACGGTAAATGAGCAGTTCTTC. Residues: CASSQGTVNEQFF.

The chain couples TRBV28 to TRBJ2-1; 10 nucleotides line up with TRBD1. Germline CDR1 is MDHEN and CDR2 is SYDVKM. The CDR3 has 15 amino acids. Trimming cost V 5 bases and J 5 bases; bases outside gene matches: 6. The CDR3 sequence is CASSLPDRGDNEQFF. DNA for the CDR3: TGTGCCAGCAGTCTACCGGACAGGGGGGACAATGAGCAGTTCTTC.

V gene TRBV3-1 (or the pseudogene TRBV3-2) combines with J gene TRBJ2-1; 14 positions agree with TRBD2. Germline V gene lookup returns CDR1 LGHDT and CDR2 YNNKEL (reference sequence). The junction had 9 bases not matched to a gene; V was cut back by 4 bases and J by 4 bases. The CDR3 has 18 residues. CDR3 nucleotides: TGTGCCAGCAGCCCGACTAGCGGGAGGGCGGTGGGTTACAATGAGCAGTTCTTC. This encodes CASSPTSGRAVGYNEQFF.

CDR3 sequence reads: CASSTRGGGSDNEQFF. CDR3 coding DNA: TGTGCCAGCAGCACCCGCGGGGGGGGCTCGGACAATGAGCAGTTCTTC. The chain has TRBV4-2 and TRBJ2-1, with 9 bases fitting TRBD2. The CDR3 spans 16 residues. Germline CDR1 and CDR2: LGHNA and YNFKEQ. Germline trimming cut 5 bases from V and 5 bases from J; bases unmatched to any gene: 10.

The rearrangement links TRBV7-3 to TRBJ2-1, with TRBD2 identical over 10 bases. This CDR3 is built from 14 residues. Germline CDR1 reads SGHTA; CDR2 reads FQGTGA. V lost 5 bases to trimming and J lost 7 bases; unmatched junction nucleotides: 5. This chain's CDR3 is CASSRLAGANEQFF. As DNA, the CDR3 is TGTGCCAGCAGCAGGCTAGCGGGAGCTAATGAGCAGTTCTTC.

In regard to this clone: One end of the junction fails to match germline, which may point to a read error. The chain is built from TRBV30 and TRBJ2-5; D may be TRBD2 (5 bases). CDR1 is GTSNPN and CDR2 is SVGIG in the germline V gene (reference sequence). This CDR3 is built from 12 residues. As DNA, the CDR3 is TGTGCCTGGGAACCAGGAGGAACTGCGTTGCACTTC. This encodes CAWEPGGTALHF. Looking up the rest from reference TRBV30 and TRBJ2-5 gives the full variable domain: SQTIHQWPATLVQPVGSPLSLECTVEGTSNPNLYWYRQAAGRGLQLLFYSVGIGQISSEVPQNLSASRPQDRQFILSSKKLLLSDSGFYLCAWEPGGTALHFGPGTRLLVL.

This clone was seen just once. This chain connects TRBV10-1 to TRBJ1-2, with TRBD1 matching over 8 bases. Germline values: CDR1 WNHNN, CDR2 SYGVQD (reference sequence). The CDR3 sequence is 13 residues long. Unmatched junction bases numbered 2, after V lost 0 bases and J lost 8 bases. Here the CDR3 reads CASSESTGAGYTF. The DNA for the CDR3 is TGCGCCAGCAGTGAGTCGACAGGGGCCGGCTACACCTTC.